This T cell receptor (beta chain) emerged from a study of blood T cell repertoires in COVID-19. Across the whole study: Collection of acute and convalescent COVID-19 samples took place in the United States, Italy and Spain.

Some clones are missing from TCRdb's copy, which holds only in-frame ones; the method was immunoSEQ multiplex PCR. In the table there are about 58,000 clones, about 77% of which are singletons. The CDR3 loop spans 17 amino acids. Germline values: CDR1 MNHEY, CDR2 SMNVEV (reference sequence). The trim removed 6 bases at V and 0 bases at J, leaving 14 bases unmatched. The receptor comes from a human donor in a cohort sampled during active COVID-19. V is TRBV27 and J is TRBJ2-7, with 7 bases that match TRBD1. Sequencing was carried out using peripheral blood. The CDR3 nucleotides are TGTGCCAGCAGCCCACATTCTACAGGGGAAGGCTCCTACGAGCAGTACTTC. It is translated as CASSPHSTGEGSYEQYF.